Following are 20 T cell receptor beta chains from one sample sequenced in a study of blood T cell repertoires in COVID-19. This table comes from immunoSEQ multiplex PCR, and its TCRdb copy is limited to in-frame clones, with some not included. Of around 200,000 clones listed, roughly 86% are singletons. Material: peripheral blood. These receptors all stem from a man aged 18 to 35 with active or convalescent COVID-19.

The genes are TRBV10-3 and TRBJ1-1; TRBD1 aligns across 7 bases. V lost 0 bases and J lost 8; bases outside the gene matches: 3. This CDR3 spans 13 amino acids. CDR1 is ENHRY and CDR2 is SYGVKD in the germline V gene. The CDR3 sequence: CAISESATGEAFF. In DNA form, the CDR3 reads TGTGCCATCAGTGAGTCCGCGACAGGGGAAGCTTTCTTT.

The chain combines TRBV6-2 or TRBV6-3 with TRBJ2-1; TRBD2 matches at 12 bases. The V and J ends lost 6 bases and 6 bases, in that order; junction bases with no gene match: 12. Germline V gives CDR1 MNHEY, CDR2 SVGEGT. This CDR3 comprises 17 residues. This CDR3 reads CASSRSLAGGSFNEQFF. The CDR3 nucleotides read TGTGCCAGCAGCCGCTCACTAGCGGGAGGCTCTTTCAATGAGCAGTTCTTC.

The V and J genes are TRBV27 and TRBJ2-2; perhaps TRBD2 as D (5 bases). The CDR3 is made up of 14 amino acids. Trimming took off 8 bases at V and 2 bases at J, with 12 bases between the two ends. The germline gives CDR1 MNHEY, CDR2 SMNVEV (reference sequence). The CDR3 DNA reads TGTGCCAGCTCCGGGGTTCTTAACACCGGGGAGCTGTTTTTT. Its protein is CASSGVLNTGELFF.

The chain joins TRBV7-3 to TRBJ2-7; the match to TRBD2 covers 7 bases. This CDR3 has 13 amino acids. Germline assignment: CDR1 SGHTA and CDR2 FQGTGA. The junction had 1 base not matched to a gene; V was cut back by 2 bases and J by 3 bases. The CDR3 region is CASSLVAGYEQYF. The CDR3 coding sequence is TGTGCCAGCAGCTTAGTAGCGGGCTACGAGCAGTACTTC.

The V call is TRBV15, the J call TRBJ2-7; weak D call: TRBD2 (7 bases). Germline CDR1 LNHNV, CDR2 YYDKDF (reference sequence). V lost 0 bases, J lost 3 bases, and 36 bases lay in between. The CDR3 totals 23 residues. This chain's CDR3 is CATSRDLGQFHWGGGFSNYEQYF. The DNA for the CDR3 is TGTGCCACCAGCAGAGATCTTGGACAGTTTCATTGGGGAGGGGGATTTTCTAACTACGAGCAGTACTTC.

The chain combines TRBV5-1 with TRBJ2-2; D remains ambiguous. The CDR3 runs 15 residues. Germline CDR1 and CDR2: SGHRS and YFSETQ. The V gene lost 0 bases and the J gene lost 4 bases, with 10 bases spanning the gap. CDR3 sequence (DNA): TGCGCCAGCAGCTTGGTATCAGGATCCACCGGGGAGCTGTTTTTT. Protein: CASSLVSGSTGELFF.

The chain joins TRBV11-2 to TRBJ1-1; TRBD1 matches at 7 bases. The V gene's germline CDR1 is SGHAT and CDR2 FQNNGV. With 4 bases clipped from V and 5 bases from J, the junction kept 7 bases outside the gene matches. The CDR3 runs 14 residues. As DNA, the CDR3 is TGTGCCAGCAGCTATAGGGGGCAGTTGACTGAAGCTTTCTTT. The encoded protein is CASSYRGQLTEAFF.

The V and J genes are TRBV19 and TRBJ1-4; D gene uncertain. The V and J ends lost 1 base and 8 bases respectively, with 11 bases between them. CDR1 and CDR2 from the germline V gene are LNHDA and SQIVND (reference sequence). The CDR3 consists of 14 residues. The CDR3 nucleotides are TGTGCCAGTAGTATAGGAGGGAGCGGCGAAAAACTGTTTTTT. Its translation: CASSIGGSGEKLFF.

The J gene is TRBJ1-6, the V gene TRBV6-2 or TRBV6-3; D perhaps matches TRBD1 (6 bases). CDR1 is MNHEY and CDR2 is SVGEGT in the germline V gene. CDR3 size: 19 residues. V lost 4 bases and J lost 6, with 25 bases in between. The DNA for the CDR3 is TGTGCCAGCAGTTCCCAAGGACAGCGAGAACGATGGCGTAATTCACCCCTCCACTTT. Amino acid sequence: CASSSQGQRERWRNSPLHF.

The chain links TRBV30 to TRBJ1-5, with TRBD1 matching 7 bases. The CDR3 consists of 14 residues. Trimming cost V 5 bases and J 0 bases; bases outside gene matches: 4. Germline V gene data show CDR1 as GTSNPN and CDR2 as SVGIG (reference sequence). The CDR3 nucleotides are TGTGCCTGGGGGGACAGATATAGCAATCAGCCCCAGCATTTT. It translates to CAWGDRYSNQPQHF.

The chain joins TRBV12-3 or TRBV12-4 to TRBJ1-3; D remains unclear. Trimming stripped 6 bases from V and 10 bases from J, with 16 bases between. The CDR3 loop spans 13 amino acids. CDR3 nucleotide sequence: TGTGCCAGCAGCCCCTCCGCCGGTCGGACCATATATTTT. Protein product: CASSPSAGRTIYF.

In DNA form, the CDR3 reads TGTGCCAGCACCCCAATGCGGGGCTATGGCTACACCTTC. Translation: CASTPMRGYGYTF. The rearrangement joins TRBV12-3 or TRBV12-4 to TRBJ1-2; D gene unclear. This CDR3 is 13 amino acids long. The V gene lost 7 bases and the J gene lost 4 bases, with 13 bases spanning the gap.

The CDR3: CAWRRQGLAFGGANVLTF. The CDR3 nucleotides read TGTGCCTGGAGGAGACAGGGTCTCGCTTTTGGCGGGGCCAACGTCCTGACTTTC. V is TRBV30 and J is TRBJ2-6; 7 bases agree with TRBD1. Germline loops: CDR1 GTSNPN, CDR2 SVGIG (reference sequence). V lost 3 bases, J lost 4 bases, and 15 bases stayed unmatched. The CDR3 contains 18 residues.

The chain recombines TRBV18 with TRBJ1-1; a possible D gene is TRBD1 (5 bases). CDR1 and CDR2 (germline): KGHSH, LQKENI. The V gene lost 3 bases and the J gene lost 0 bases, with 14 bases spanning the gap. The CDR3 is 16 residues long. DNA of the CDR3: TGTGCCAGCTCACCTTCGACAGTCCGACTGAACACTGAAGCTTTCTTT. Protein product: CASSPSTVRLNTEAFF.

This chain links TRBV30 with TRBJ1-2; D is unresolved. This CDR3 comprises 12 residues. Germline CDR1 and CDR2: GTSNPN and SVGIG (reference sequence). Trimming pared 0 bases from V and 7 bases from J, leaving 9 bases between. This CDR3 is CAWSVPSVGYTF. CDR3 DNA: TGTGCCTGGAGTGTACCGTCAGTTGGCTACACCTTC.

J is TRBJ2-1 and V is TRBV20-1; the match to TRBD2 covers 11 bases. This CDR3 has 15 residues. Germline values: CDR1 DFQATT, CDR2 SNEGSKA (reference sequence). The V segment lost 3 bases and the J segment 8 bases; nucleotides outside the gene matches: 9. The CDR3 loop is CSASSGGASSDEQFF. Here the CDR3 DNA reads TGCAGTGCTAGTAGCGGGGGGGCCTCCAGCGATGAGCAGTTCTTC.

The chain couples TRBV29-1 to TRBJ1-1; tentative D call: TRBD1 (5 bases). Per germline, CDR1 SQVTM and CDR2 ANQGSEA. V was trimmed by 1 base and J by 4 bases, leaving 13 bases between them. This CDR3 comprises 14 residues. CDR3 DNA sequence: TGCAGCGTTGAAGCCGCCAGGGTCGGCACTGAAGCTTTCTTT. This encodes CSVEAARVGTEAFF.

This clone has only a few counts. The chain is built from TRBV2 and TRBJ1-1; D not certain. Germline V gene sequence: CDR1 SNHLY, CDR2 FYNNEI. This CDR3 contains 12 residues. Trimming left V 6 bases short and J 5 bases short, with 10 bases between. Here the CDR3 reads CASRMRVTEAFF. CDR3 sequence (DNA): TGTGCCAGCAGGATGAGGGTTACTGAAGCTTTCTTT.

The gene calls are TRBV7-8 and TRBJ2-2; maybe TRBD2 (6 bases). Germline V gene sequence: CDR1 SGHVS, CDR2 FQNEAQ. V lost 2 bases and J 1 base, leaving 11 bases between the germline ends. The CDR3 sequence is 16 residues long. CDR3: CASSLQRGKNTGELFF. In DNA form, the CDR3 reads TGTGCCAGCAGCTTACAACGGGGGAAGAACACCGGGGAGCTGTTTTTT.

This clone came up a few times. The V and J genes are TRBV5-5 and TRBJ2-1, with D possibly TRBD1 on 6 matching bases. Germline V gene sequence: CDR1 SGHKS, CDR2 YYEKEE (reference sequence). The CDR3 runs to 12 residues. With 4 bases removed from V and 10 bases from J, the gap between germline ends came to 12 bases. CDR3 in amino acids: CASSPGQGEQFF. CDR3 nucleotide sequence: TGTGCCAGCAGCCCCGGGCAGGGGGAGCAGTTCTTC.